The 15 T cell receptor beta chains below come from one sample, sequenced in a study of cytomegalovirus exposure and HLA in healthy donors. PCR primers comprised 60 Vbeta and 13 Jbeta primers. The repertoire was sequenced with immunoSEQ multiplex PCR; TCRdb's copy has only in-frame clones and lacks some. The top ten hold approximately 1.5% of the sample, which has around 39,000 clones, 77% seen once. Sequences were obtained from PBMCs. The receptor source for this set is a man younger than 45 in good health and CMV-seronegative.

The chain joins TRBV7-9 to TRBJ1-4; D is perhaps TRBD1 (6 bases). Trimming stripped 5 bases from V and 0 bases from J, with 10 bases between. Germline CDR1 reads SEHNR; CDR2 reads FQNEAQ (reference sequence). This CDR3 region has 15 residues. The CDR3 nucleotides are TGTGCCAGCAGCAAGACAGGTGCAACTAATGAAAAACTGTTTTTT. Protein sequence: CASSKTGATNEKLFF. The variable domain in full, completed from reference TRBV7-9 and TRBJ1-4, reads DTGVSQNPRHKITKRGQNVTFRCDPISEHNRLYWYRQTLGQGPEFLTYFQNEAQLEKSRLLSDRFSAERPKGSFSTLEIQRTEQGDSAMYLCASSKTGATNEKLFFGSGTQLSVL.

The chain links TRBV5-6 to TRBJ2-1; D perhaps matches TRBD1 (6 bases). The CDR3 runs 12 residues. The ends were cut back, 1 base at V and 10 bases at J, with 9 bases in the middle. Germline lookup yields CDR1 SGHDT and CDR2 YYEEEE. The CDR3 spells CASSLRGSEQFF. The CDR3 nucleotides read TGTGCCAGCAGCTTGAGGGGGTCCGAGCAGTTCTTC.

This chain links TRBV28 with TRBJ2-7; TRBD1 matches 10 bases. The CDR3 length is 16 residues. V lost 0 bases to trimming and J lost 6 bases; unmatched junction nucleotides: 8. The germline CDR1 and CDR2 sequences are MDHEN and SYDVKM. The CDR3 DNA reads as TGTGCCAGCAGTTTATGGGGGACAGGGGCGGGGGGCGAGCAGTACTTC. It yields the protein CASSLWGTGAGGEQYF.

The rearrangement joins TRBV30 to TRBJ2-3, with 13 bases aligning to TRBD2. There are 15 residues in the CDR3. V was pared by 3 bases and J by 4 bases, with 4 bases of the junction left unmatched. Germline V gene sequence: CDR1 GTSNPN, CDR2 SVGIG (reference sequence). CDR3 protein: CAWSLGLAGADTQYF. Written as DNA, the CDR3 is TGTGCCTGGAGCCTTGGACTAGCGGGAGCAGATACGCAGTATTTT.

The chain links TRBV6-1 to TRBJ2-3; perhaps TRBD1 as D (5 bases). The CDR3 covers 17 residues. The germline gives CDR1 MNHNS, CDR2 SASEGT. V lost 2 bases and J lost 0, with 15 bases in between. CDR3 region: CASSERQFQTSTDTQYF. CDR3 nucleotides: TGTGCCAGCAGTGAAAGACAGTTCCAGACTAGCACAGATACGCAGTATTTT.

The rearrangement joins TRBV5-1 to TRBJ2-7; 9 bases are shared with TRBD2. CDR1 and CDR2 from the germline V gene are SGHRS and YFSETQ. This CDR3 has 15 amino acids. After removal of 0 bases from V and 3 bases from J, the junction contained 4 bases not matched to a gene. The CDR3 spells CASSLVLAGNYEQYF. Written as DNA, the CDR3 is TGCGCCAGCAGCTTGGTGCTAGCGGGGAACTACGAGCAGTACTTC.

V gene TRBV7-2 combines with J gene TRBJ1-3; TRBD1 aligns across 9 bases. V dropped 5 bases and J dropped 4; count of bases not matched to a gene: 6. CDR1 is SGHTA, CDR2 FQGNSA, per germline. The CDR3 loop spans 15 amino acids. The CDR3 coding sequence is TGTGCCAGCAGCGAACAGGGGGCGGGAGGAAACACCATATATTTT. The encoded protein is CASSEQGAGGNTIYF.

The genes are TRBV7-9 and TRBJ2-7, with 10 bases that match TRBD2. This CDR3 is 17 amino acids long. In germline, CDR1 is SEHNR, CDR2 FQNEAQ (reference sequence). V lost 2 bases and J lost 4; bases outside the gene matches: 11. CDR3 sequence reads: CASSLYVSSGSGYEQYF. As DNA, the CDR3 is TGTGCCAGCAGCTTATATGTGTCTAGCGGGAGTGGGTACGAGCAGTACTTC.

The genes are TRBV6-5 and TRBJ2-2, with 8 bases lining up with TRBD1. In germline, CDR1 is MNHEY, CDR2 SVGAGI. The V segment lost 6 bases and the J segment 9 bases; nucleotides outside the gene matches: 12. The CDR3 consists of 15 residues. The CDR3 loop reads CASSLLQGGGRELFF. The CDR3 coding sequence is TGTGCCAGCAGCCTACTACAGGGGGGAGGTCGGGAGCTGTTTTTT.

The rearrangement uses TRBV15 and TRBJ2-3; 12 bases are shared with TRBD2. This CDR3 is built from 17 residues. V lost 3 bases and J lost 6; bases outside the gene matches: 10. The germline V gene encodes CDR1 LNHNV and CDR2 YYDKDF (reference sequence). CDR3 in DNA: TGTGCCACCAGCAGTGACGGACTAGCGGGATGGGGTGATACGCAGTATTTT. It translates to CATSSDGLAGWGDTQYF.

The chain has TRBV7-2 and TRBJ2-2, with a weak D call TRBD1 (5 bases). The germline V gene encodes CDR1 SGHTA and CDR2 FQGNSA. This CDR3 contains 14 residues. V lost 3 bases, J lost 6 bases, and 11 bases lay in between. The CDR3 coding sequence is TGTGCCAGCAGCTTTCAGGGCCGTCCCGGGGAGCTGTTTTTT. This encodes CASSFQGRPGELFF.

This clone has only a few counts. The chain uses TRBV10-3 and TRBJ2-1; TRBD1 might be the D (6 bases). Germline V gene sequence: CDR1 ENHRY, CDR2 SYGVKD. The length of the CDR3 is 14 residues. V shed 2 bases and J shed 7 bases, with 12 bases lying between them. This CDR3 is CAISESRGTNEQFF. Here the CDR3 DNA reads TGTGCCATCAGTGAGAGCAGGGGCACGAATGAGCAGTTCTTC.

The rearrangement links TRBV18 to TRBJ1-5; no clear D gene. CDR1 and CDR2 from the germline V gene are KGHSH and LQKENI. The CDR3 sequence is 12 residues long. Trimming shortened V by 4 bases and J by 6 bases, and 7 bases separated the two germline ends. CDR3 protein: CASSRASQPQHF. DNA of the CDR3: TGTGCCAGCTCACGGGCCTCTCAGCCCCAGCATTTT.

J is TRBJ2-7 and V is TRBV4-2, with TRBD2 as a possible D gene (5 bases). The CDR3 length is 17 residues. The germline V gene has CDR1 LGHNA and CDR2 YNFKEQ. Between the trimmed V and J ends, which lost 4 bases and 4 bases, there was a span of 23 bases. The CDR3 sequence is CASSPRGSKATPYEQYF. The CDR3 DNA follows: TGTGCCAGCAGCCCTCGCGGGTCCAAGGCCACCCCTTACGAGCAGTACTTC.

In DNA, the CDR3 is TGTGCCAGCTCACCACTTAGTCAATTGAAAACAGGGGAGTACTTC. Translation: CASSPLSQLKTGEYF. This sequence joins TRBV18 and TRBJ2-5; 7 nucleotides align to TRBD1. Germline CDR1 reads KGHSH; CDR2 reads LQKENI. This CDR3 has 15 residues. V was pared by 1 base and J by 12 bases, with 14 bases of the junction left unmatched. Supplemented by reference TRBV18 and TRBJ2-5, the full variable domain reads NAGVMQNPRHLVRRRGQEARLRCSPMKGHSHVYWYRQLPEEGLKFMVYLQKENIIDESGMPKERFSAEFPKEGPSILRIQQVVRGDSAAYFCASSPLSQLKTGEYFGPGTRLLVL.